Sequencing of this T cell receptor beta chain was carried out in a study of shared T cell receptors in the human thymus. Assay: immunoSEQ multiplex PCR; the TCRdb copy retains only in-frame clones and omits some. The profile shows around 65,000 clones, about 96% of them singletons. The CDR3 consists of 17 residues. CDR1 is SGHTA and CDR2 is FQGTGA in the germline V gene. Losses at the gene ends were 3 bases for V and 2 bases for J; bases not matched to a gene: 6. The clonotype originates from a human donor. The specimen sequenced was thymocytes. V usage is TRBV7-3 and J usage is TRBJ1-6, with 8 bases identical to TRBD1. The CDR3 DNA reads TGTGCCAGCAGCTTCCGGGACAGGTACCCCTATAATTCACCCCTCCACTTT. Protein sequence: CASSFRDRYPYNSPLHF.